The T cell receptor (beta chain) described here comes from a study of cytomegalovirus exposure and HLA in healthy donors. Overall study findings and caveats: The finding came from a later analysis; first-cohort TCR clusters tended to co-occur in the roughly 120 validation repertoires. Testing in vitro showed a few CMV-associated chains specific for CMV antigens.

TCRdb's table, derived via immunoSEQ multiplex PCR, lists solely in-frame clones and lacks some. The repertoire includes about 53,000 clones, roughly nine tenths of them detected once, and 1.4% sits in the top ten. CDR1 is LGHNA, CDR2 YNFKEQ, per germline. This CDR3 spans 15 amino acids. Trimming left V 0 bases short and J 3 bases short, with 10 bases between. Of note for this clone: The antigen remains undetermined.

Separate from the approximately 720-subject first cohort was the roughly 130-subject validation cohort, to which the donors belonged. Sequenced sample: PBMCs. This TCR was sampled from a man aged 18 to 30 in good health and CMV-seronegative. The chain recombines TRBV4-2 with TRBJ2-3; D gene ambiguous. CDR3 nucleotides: TGTGCCAGCAGCCAAGAGGGCAGGTTAACAGATACGCAGTATTTT. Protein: CASSQEGRLTDTQYF.